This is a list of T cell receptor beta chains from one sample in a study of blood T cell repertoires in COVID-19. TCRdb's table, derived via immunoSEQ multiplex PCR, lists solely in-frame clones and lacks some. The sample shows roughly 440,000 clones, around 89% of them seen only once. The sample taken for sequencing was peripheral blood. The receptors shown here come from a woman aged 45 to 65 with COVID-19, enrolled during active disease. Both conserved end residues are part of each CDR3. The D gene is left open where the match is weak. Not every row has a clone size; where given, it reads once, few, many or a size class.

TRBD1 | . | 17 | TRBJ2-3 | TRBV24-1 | TGTGCCACCAGTGATTCAAGGGGACAGTTTCGGACAGATACGCAGTATTTT | CATSDSRGQFRTDTQYF
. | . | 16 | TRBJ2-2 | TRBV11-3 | TGTGCCAGCAGCCCAAGGTGGGCAGACAACACCGGGGAGCTGTTTTTT | CASSPRWADNTGELFF
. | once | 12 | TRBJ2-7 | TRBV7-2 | TGTGCCAGCAGCTTAATATCCTACGAGCAGTACTTC | CASSLISYEQYF
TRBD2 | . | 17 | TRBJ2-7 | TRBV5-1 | TGCGCCAGCAGCCCCGGGACTAGCGGGCCCTTCTCCTACGAGCAGTACTTC | CASSPGTSGPFSYEQYF
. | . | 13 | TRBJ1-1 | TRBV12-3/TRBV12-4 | TGTGCCAGCAGTTCTACAGTGAACACTGAAGCTTTCTTT | CASSSTVNTEAFF
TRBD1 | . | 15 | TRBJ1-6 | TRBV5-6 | TGTGCCAGCAGCTTGGAACAGGGGCCTAATTCACCCCTCCACTTT | CASSLEQGPNSPLHF
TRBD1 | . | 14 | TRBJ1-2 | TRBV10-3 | TGTGCCATCCTCCCCTCCGCGGACAGGGGTGGCTACACCTTC | CAILPSADRGGYTF
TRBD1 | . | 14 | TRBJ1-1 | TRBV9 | TGTGCCAGCAGCCAGGGGGATTTTGGCGCTGAAGCTTTCTTT | CASSQGDFGAEAFF
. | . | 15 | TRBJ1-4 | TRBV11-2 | TGTGCCAGCAGCTTAGTCCGGGGGACTAATGAAAAACTGTTTTTT | CASSLVRGTNEKLFF
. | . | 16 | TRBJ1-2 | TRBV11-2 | TGTGCCAGCAGCTTAGAGGGCGGGGCAGCTAACTATGGCTACACCTTC | CASSLEGGAANYGYTF
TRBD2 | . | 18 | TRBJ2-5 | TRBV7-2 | TGTGCCAGCAGCCCCGGGGTAGCGGGGTCACCGGGAAGAGAGACCCAGTACTTC | CASSPGVAGSPGRETQYF
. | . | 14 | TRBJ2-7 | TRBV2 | TGTGCCAGCAGTGACCGGCCAGGGGATGCTAGGCAGTACTTC | CASSDRPGDARQYF
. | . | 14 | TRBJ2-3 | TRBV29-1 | TGCAGCACCGCCGCCAGGGCGGGCACAGATACGCAGTATTTT | CSTAARAGTDTQYF
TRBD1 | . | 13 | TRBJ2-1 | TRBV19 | TGTGCCAGTAGGGCAGGGGGCTCAAATGAGCAGTTCTTC | CASRAGGSNEQFF
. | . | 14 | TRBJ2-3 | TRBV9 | TGTGCCAGCAGCGTAGCCGTCCGCACAGATACGCAGTATTTT | CASSVAVRTDTQYF
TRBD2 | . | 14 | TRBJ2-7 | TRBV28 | TGTGCCAGCAGGCCGGGACTAGCAAACTACGAGCAGTACTTC | CASRPGLANYEQYF
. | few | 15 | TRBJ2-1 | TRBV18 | TGTGCCAGCCTCTGGGGGGACAGCCCTTACAATGAGCAGTTCTTC | CASLWGDSPYNEQFF
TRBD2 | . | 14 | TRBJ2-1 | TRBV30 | TGTGCCTGGAGTTTGGTGATAGCGGGGGGACCCCAGTTCTTC | CAWSLVIAGGPQFF
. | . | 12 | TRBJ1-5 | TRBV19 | TGTGCCACCCGAGGAGGTCGTCAGCCCCAGCATTTT | CATRGGRQPQHF
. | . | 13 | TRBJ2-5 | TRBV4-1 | TGCGCCACGGGTCACGACGGGGAAGAGACCCAGTACTTC | CATGHDGEETQYF
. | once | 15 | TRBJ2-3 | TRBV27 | TGTGCCAGCAGTCCCCTTAACAGGGCCACAGATACGCAGTATTTT | CASSPLNRATDTQYF
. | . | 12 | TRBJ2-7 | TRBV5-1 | TGCGCCAGCAGCTTGGACACCTACGAGCAGTACTTC | CASSLDTYEQYF
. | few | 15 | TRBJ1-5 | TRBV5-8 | TGTGCCAGCAGCATGACCGGACAGACCTATCAGCCCCAGCATTTT | CASSMTGQTYQPQHF
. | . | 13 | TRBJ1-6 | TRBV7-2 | TGTGCCAGCAGCTTACAGGTAGATTCACCCCTCCACTTT | CASSLQVDSPLHF
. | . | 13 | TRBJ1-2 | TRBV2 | TGTGCCAGCAGTGATGGCCTTAACTATGGCTACACCTTC | CASSDGLNYGYTF
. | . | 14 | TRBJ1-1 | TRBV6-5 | TGTGCCAGCCGCCGAGGGCTCATGAACACTGAAGCTTTCTTT | CASRRGLMNTEAFF
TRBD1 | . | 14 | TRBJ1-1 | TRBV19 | TGTGCCAGTAGTACGGGACAGGGGGCCAGTGAAGCTTTCTTT | CASSTGQGASEAFF
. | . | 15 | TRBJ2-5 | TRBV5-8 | TGTGCCAGCAGCTTGGGTGTGGCCGGGCAAGAGACCCAGTACTTC | CASSLGVAGQETQYF
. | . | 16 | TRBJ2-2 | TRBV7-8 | TGTGCCAGCAGCCTCCTCGGGGATCCCGCGACTCGGGGGCTGTTTTTT | CASSLLGDPATRGLFF
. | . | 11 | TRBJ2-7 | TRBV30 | TGTGCCTGGAGTCGGGGGAACGAGCAGTACTTC | CAWSRGNEQYF
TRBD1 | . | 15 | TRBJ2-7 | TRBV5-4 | TGTGCCAGCAGCTTTGACAGGGAGATCGGGAACGAGCAGTACTTC | CASSFDREIGNEQYF
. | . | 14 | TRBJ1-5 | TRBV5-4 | TGTGCCAGCAGCTTCGGGGGAGGGGATCAGCCCCAGCATTTT | CASSFGGGDQPQHF
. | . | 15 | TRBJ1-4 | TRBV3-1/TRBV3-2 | TGTGCCAGCAGCCAAAGGGGCAGGGGCGAAGAAAAACTGTTTTTT | CASSQRGRGEEKLFF
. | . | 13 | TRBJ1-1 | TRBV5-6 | TGTGCCAGCAGCCTGACATCGAACACTGAAGCTTTCTTT | CASSLTSNTEAFF
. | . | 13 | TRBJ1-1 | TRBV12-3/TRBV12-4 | TGTGCCAGCAGTCAGGGATGGGGAACTGAAGCTTTCTTT | CASSQGWGTEAFF
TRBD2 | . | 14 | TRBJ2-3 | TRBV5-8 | TGTGCCAGCAGCTCCCGCGGGGGGGCAGATACGCAGTATTTT | CASSSRGGADTQYF
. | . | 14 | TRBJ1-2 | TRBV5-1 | TGCGCCAGCAGCTTGGGGGGGCAAACGAATGGCTACACCTTC | CASSLGGQTNGYTF
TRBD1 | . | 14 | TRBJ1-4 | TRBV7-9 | TGTGCCAGCAGCGACACAGGGGTGTTAGAAAAACTGTTTTTT | CASSDTGVLEKLFF
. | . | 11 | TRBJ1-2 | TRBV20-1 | TGCAGTGCTTTGTCCGGGAATGGCTACACCTTC | CSALSGNGYTF
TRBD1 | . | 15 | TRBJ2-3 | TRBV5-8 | TGTGCCAGCAGCCATGACAGGGATTACACAGATACGCAGTATTTT | CASSHDRDYTDTQYF
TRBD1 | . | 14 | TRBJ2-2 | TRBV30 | TGTGCCTGGACCGGGACAGGCCACACCGGGGAGCTGTTTTTT | CAWTGTGHTGELFF
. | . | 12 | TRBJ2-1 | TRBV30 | TGTGCCTGGAGTCTAGGTGGGGCTGGGCAGTTCTTC | CAWSLGGAGQFF
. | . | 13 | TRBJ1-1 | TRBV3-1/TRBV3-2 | TGTGCCAGCAGCCTCCAGGGGAACACTGAAGCTTTCTTT | CASSLQGNTEAFF
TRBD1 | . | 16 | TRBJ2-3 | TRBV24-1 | TGTGCCACCAGTGACCCCGGGACAGTGGGCACAGATACGCAGTATTTT | CATSDPGTVGTDTQYF
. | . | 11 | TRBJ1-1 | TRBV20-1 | TGCAGTGCTAGGGGGGGGACTGAAGCTTTCTTT | CSARGGTEAFF
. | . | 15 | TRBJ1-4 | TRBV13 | TGTGCCAGCAGCCCATTACCAACTTCCAATGAAAAACTGTTTTTT | CASSPLPTSNEKLFF
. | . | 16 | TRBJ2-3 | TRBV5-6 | TGTGCCAGCAGCACCACCGGGACTCCAGGGAAAGATACGCAGTATTTT | CASSTTGTPGKDTQYF
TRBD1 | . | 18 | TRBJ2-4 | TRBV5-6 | TGTGCCAGCAGCAAGGGGACAGGTGATACTCTAGCCAAAAACATTCAGTACTTC | CASSKGTGDTLAKNIQYF
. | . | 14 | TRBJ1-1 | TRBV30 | TGTGCCTGGAAGGCAATCGGGGTCAACACTGAAGCTTTCTTT | CAWKAIGVNTEAFF
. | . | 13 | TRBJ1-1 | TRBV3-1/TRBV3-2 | TGTGCCAGCAGCCAGCAACAGGGACATGAAGCTTTCTTT | CASSQQQGHEAFF